The 32 T cell receptor beta chains listed next were all sequenced from one sample in a study of cytomegalovirus exposure and HLA in healthy donors. With 60 Vbeta and 13 Jbeta primers, the PCR was carried out. Profiled with immunoSEQ multiplex PCR; TCRdb holds only in-frame clones, not every one. The sample includes 100,000 to 150,000 clones. The specimen sequenced was PBMCs. These receptors were taken from a man aged 30-40 years in good health and CMV-seronegative.

The rearrangement links TRBV10-2 to TRBJ1-6; D ambiguous. The CDR3 contains 12 residues. With 5 bases removed from V and 7 bases from J, the gap between germline ends came to 6 bases. The germline CDR1 and CDR2 sequences are WSHSY and SAAADI. DNA for the CDR3: TGCGCCAGCAGTTCTGGCAATTCACCCCTCCACTTT. It yields the protein CASSSGNSPLHF.

The chain is built from TRBV28 and TRBJ2-3; 10 bases line up with TRBD1. The germline gives CDR1 MDHEN, CDR2 SYDVKM. The CDR3 sequence is 16 residues long. The ends lost 7 bases at V and 4 bases at J; junction bases unmatched: 11. The DNA of the CDR3 is TGTGCCAGCACCCAATCCGGGACAGGGGTCCCAGATACGCAGTATTTT. Encoded protein: CASTQSGTGVPDTQYF.

The chain carries TRBV5-1 and TRBJ2-1; 10 bases align to TRBD2. The V gene's germline CDR1 is SGHRS and CDR2 YFSETQ. The CDR3 has 15 amino acids. V lost 0 bases, J lost 9 bases, and 6 bases stayed unmatched. In DNA, the CDR3 is TGCGCCAGCAGCTTGGTTACTAGCGGGAACCTTGAGCAGTTCTTC. This gives the protein CASSLVTSGNLEQFF.

J is TRBJ2-6 and V is TRBV19, with unresolved D. The CDR3 is 16 amino acids. V gave up 6 bases and J gave up 0 bases, with 12 bases separating them. Germline V gene data show CDR1 as LNHDA and CDR2 as SQIVND (reference sequence). This CDR3 is CASRPGLLSGANVLTF. CDR3 nucleotide sequence: TGTGCCAGTAGACCGGGTCTACTCTCTGGGGCCAACGTCCTGACTTTC.

V usage is TRBV27 and J usage is TRBJ2-7, with TRBD2 matching over 8 bases. The CDR3 contains 15 residues. J lost 0 bases, V lost 2 bases, and 3 bases had no gene match. In germline, CDR1 is MNHEY, CDR2 SMNVEV (reference sequence). CDR3 sequence (DNA): TGTGCCAGCAGTTTAATAAGCGGGAGCTCCTACGAGCAGTACTTC. Protein product: CASSLISGSSYEQYF.

This chain uses TRBV7-9 with TRBJ2-7; 7 bases line up with TRBD1. The CDR3 loop spans 12 amino acids. The V and J ends lost 6 bases and 5 bases, in that order; junction bases with no gene match: 4. CDR1 is SEHNR and CDR2 is FQNEAQ in the germline V gene (reference sequence). This chain's CDR3 is CASRTGTNEQYF. The CDR3 DNA follows: TGTGCCAGCAGGACAGGGACAAACGAGCAGTACTTC.

V usage is TRBV6-5 and J usage is TRBJ1-3, with D unresolved. CDR1 is MNHEY and CDR2 is SVGAGI in the germline V gene. The CDR3 has 14 amino acids. Trimming shortened V by 2 bases and J by 2 bases, and 7 bases separated the two germline ends. In nucleotides, the CDR3 is TGTGCCAGCAGTTACCGTCAGGCTGGAAACACCATATATTTT. Amino acid sequence: CASSYRQAGNTIYF.

The chain couples TRBV7-9 to TRBJ2-7, with 8 bases aligning to TRBD1. CDR1 and CDR2 (germline): SEHNR, FQNEAQ (reference sequence). J gave up 7 bases and V 5 bases, and 13 bases lay outside the gene matches. The CDR3 runs to 15 residues. CDR3 sequence reads: CASSPRQGPSGEQYF. CDR3 sequence (DNA): TGTGCCAGCAGCCCCCGACAGGGGCCTTCTGGGGAGCAGTACTTC.

The rearrangement joins TRBV28 to TRBJ1-2; no firm D call. The CDR3 runs 13 residues. V lost 7 bases and J 6 bases, leaving 15 bases between the germline ends. Germline CDR1 MDHEN, CDR2 SYDVKM. The CDR3 spells CASKFRGLNGYTF. The CDR3 coding sequence is TGTGCCAGCAAGTTTCGTGGCCTGAATGGCTACACCTTC.

This chain links TRBV15 with TRBJ1-5; D is undetermined. The CDR3 has 18 amino acids. Trimming left V 0 bases short and J 5 bases short, with 20 bases between. Germline V lookup: CDR1 LNHNV, CDR2 YYDKDF (reference sequence). The CDR3 loop is CATSRDIPRTGSDQPQHF. For the CDR3, the DNA is TGTGCCACCAGCAGAGATATCCCCCGGACCGGGAGCGATCAGCCCCAGCATTTT.

The chain employs TRBV25-1 and TRBJ1-6; maybe TRBD1 (6 bases). The CDR3 runs 14 residues. The germline CDR1 and CDR2 sequences are MGHDK and SYGVNS. Trimming removed 4 bases from V and 3 bases from J, with 7 bases in between. The CDR3 reads CASSGQVYNSPLHF. The CDR3 bases are TGTGCCAGCAGTGGACAGGTCTATAATTCACCCCTCCACTTT.

The CDR3 here is CASSMAGPLGDTQYF. In DNA, the CDR3 is TGTGCCAGTAGTATGGCGGGACCCCTAGGAGATACGCAGTATTTT. This chain connects TRBV19 to TRBJ2-3; tentatively, D is TRBD2 (6 bases). Germline loops: CDR1 LNHDA, CDR2 SQIVND (reference sequence). V lost 3 bases and J 5 bases, leaving 15 bases between the germline ends. The CDR3 runs to 15 residues.

As DNA, the CDR3 is TGTGCCTGGAGTGGACAGGGCTACGAACCCTACTTC. The encoded protein is CAWSGQGYEPYF. V is TRBV30 and J is TRBJ2-7; 7 nucleotides line up with TRBD1. With 1 base clipped from V and 13 bases from J, the junction kept 10 bases outside the gene matches. There are 12 residues in the CDR3. From germline, CDR1 is GTSNPN and CDR2 SVGIG (reference sequence).

This chain links TRBV29-1 with TRBJ2-3; 10 bases line up with TRBD2. The germline CDR1 and CDR2 sequences are SQVTM and ANQGSEA. CDR3 size: 12 residues. The trim removed 4 bases at V and 9 bases at J, leaving 4 bases unmatched. Written as DNA, the CDR3 is TGCAGCGTTGCGCTAGCGGGAGTCACGCAGTATTTT. Translation gives CSVALAGVTQYF.

The chain combines TRBV10-2 with TRBJ1-5, with D perhaps matching TRBD1 (5 bases). CDR1 and CDR2 from the germline V gene are WSHSY and SAAADI. V lost 3 bases, J lost 10 bases, and 16 bases lay in between. This CDR3 region has 14 residues. In nucleotides, the CDR3 is TGCGCCAGCAGTGAACCAACGGCCGGGGGACCCCAGCATTTT. Protein sequence: CASSEPTAGGPQHF.

The chain carries TRBV5-1 and TRBJ1-2; 9 nucleotides match TRBD1. Germline V CDR1 and CDR2: SGHRS, YFSETQ. The V gene end was trimmed by 3 bases and the J gene end by 2 bases; junction bases not matched to a gene: 2. This CDR3 is 14 amino acids long. This chain's CDR3 is CASSSDRGNYGYTF. CDR3 bases: TGCGCCAGCAGCTCGGACAGGGGCAACTATGGCTACACCTTC.

V and J are TRBV6-5 and TRBJ2-5; D is possibly TRBD2 (6 bases). Near its end, the DNA agrees better with TRBJ2-7, so the J call may be wrong. The length of the CDR3 is 15 residues. The V gene's germline CDR1 is MNHEY and CDR2 SVGAGI. CDR3 loop: CASSYDGRLGYEQYF. The CDR3 DNA is TGTGCCAGCAGTTACGACGGCAGACTAGGGTACGAGCAGTACTTC.

V gene TRBV29-1 combines with J gene TRBJ2-1; 12 nucleotides agree with TRBD2. The CDR3 totals 13 residues. Germline assignment: CDR1 SQVTM and CDR2 ANQGSEA. Unmatched junction bases numbered 7, after V lost 5 bases and J lost 11 bases. The CDR3 region has the DNA TGCAGCGTTCGTCTAGCGGGAGGGCCTCAGCAGTTCTTC. As protein: CSVRLAGGPQQFF.

CDR3 sequence (DNA): TGTGCCAGCAGTGTTTCCGGGACTCCTTACTCTGGAAACACCATATATTTT. Residues: CASSVSGTPYSGNTIYF. This chain connects TRBV6-1 to TRBJ1-3; possibly TRBD1 for D (5 bases). Germline V gene data show CDR1 as MNHNS and CDR2 as SASEGT. Trimming took off 4 bases at V and 0 bases at J, with 16 bases between the two ends. The CDR3 loop spans 17 amino acids.

V usage is TRBV4-3 and J usage is TRBJ2-1; 8 nucleotides agree with TRBD2. V dropped 0 bases and J dropped 8; count of bases not matched to a gene: 9. CDR3 length: 16 amino acids. Germline V CDR1 and CDR2: LGHNA, YSLEER. CDR3 region: CASSQEKGLVGDEQFF. The CDR3 region has the DNA TGCGCCAGCAGCCAAGAAAAGGGACTAGTAGGCGATGAGCAGTTCTTC.

J is TRBJ2-1 and V is TRBV5-6; tentatively, D is TRBD1 (5 bases). The CDR3 spans 15 residues. Germline V lookup: CDR1 SGHDT, CDR2 YYEEEE. V dropped 4 bases and J dropped 8 bases, with 19 bases sitting between them. CDR3 nucleotide sequence: TGTGCCAGCAGCAGGGGTGGTGGGGCCAACCATGAGCAGTTCTTC. The encoded protein is CASSRGGGANHEQFF.

The chain joins TRBV5-4 to TRBJ1-2, with a possible D match to TRBD1 (6 bases). This CDR3 is built from 14 residues. The V end was cut by 0 bases, the J end by 4 bases, with 10 bases between. Germline lookup yields CDR1 SGHNT and CDR2 YYREEE (reference sequence). CDR3 sequence (DNA): TGTGCCAGCAGCTTGGATAGGACAGCCTATGGCTACACCTTC. Its protein product is CASSLDRTAYGYTF.

J is TRBJ2-1 and V is TRBV6-6; TRBD1 aligns across 7 bases. The ends lost 6 bases at V and 10 bases at J; junction bases unmatched: 15. The CDR3 has 15 amino acids. The germline V gene encodes CDR1 MNHNY and CDR2 SVGAGI (reference sequence). The DNA for the CDR3 is TGTGCCAGCAGCCCCGGGACAGCGCCCATCAGGGAGCAGTTCTTC. It is translated as CASSPGTAPIREQFF.

The V gene is TRBV7-9, the J gene TRBJ2-5, with D possibly being TRBD2 (6 bases). The CDR3 is made up of 16 amino acids. Germline V CDR1 and CDR2: SEHNR, FQNEAQ (reference sequence). Between the trimmed V and J ends, which lost 5 bases and 3 bases, there was a span of 19 bases. The CDR3 nucleotides are TGTGCCAGCAGCCTGACTTGGGGACTTCAGGAAGAGACCCAGTACTTC. It is translated as CASSLTWGLQEETQYF.

V and J are TRBV5-1 and TRBJ1-2; no definite D call. The V and J ends lost 1 base and 1 base respectively, with 11 bases between them. CDR1 is SGHRS, CDR2 YFSETQ, per germline. This CDR3 is built from 15 residues. CDR3 bases: TGCGCCAGCAGCTTGCTGGGAGAGGGTAACTATGGCTACACCTTC. This sequence encodes CASSLLGEGNYGYTF. The variable domain in full, completed from reference TRBV5-1 and TRBJ1-2, reads KAGVTQTPRYLIKTRGQQVTLSCSPISGHRSVSWYQQTPGQGLQFLFEYFSETQRNKGNFPGRFSGRQFSNSRSEMNVSTLELGDSALYLCASSLLGEGNYGYTFGSGTRLTVV.

The chain joins TRBV9 to TRBJ1-6; TRBD1 agrees at 7 bases. The CDR3 has 12 amino acids. After removal of 7 bases from V and 10 bases from J, the junction contained 5 bases not matched to a gene. Germline CDR1 is SGDLS and CDR2 is YYNGEE. The DNA of the CDR3 is TGTGCCAGCGGGACAGAAGGCTCACCCCTCCACTTT. Protein product: CASGTEGSPLHF.

The rearrangement links TRBV5-4 to TRBJ2-2; maybe TRBD1 (5 bases). The germline V gene encodes CDR1 SGHNT and CDR2 YYREEE (reference sequence). V was pared by 0 bases and J by 5 bases, with 17 bases between. CDR3 size: 17 residues. The CDR3 DNA follows: TGTGCCAGCAGCTTGGTACCGTTAGCAGGGCGAACCGGGGAGCTGTTTTTT. Its protein product is CASSLVPLAGRTGELFF.

V and J are TRBV11-2 and TRBJ2-7, with TRBD2 matching over 10 bases. V gave up 2 bases and J gave up 2 bases; unmatched junction bases: 3. The germline CDR1 and CDR2 sequences are SGHAT and FQNNGV. This CDR3 region has 15 residues. The CDR3 loop is CASSLSSGSTYEQYF. The CDR3 DNA reads as TGTGCCAGCAGCTTATCTAGCGGGAGTACCTACGAGCAGTACTTC. The full variable domain, with the rest looked up from reference TRBV11-2 and TRBJ2-7, is EAGVAQSPRYKIIEKRQSVAFWCNPISGHATLYWYQQILGQGPKLLIQFQNNGVVDDSQLPKDRFSAERLKGVDSTLKIQPAKLEDSAVYLCASSLSSGSTYEQYFGPGTRLTVT.

The chain recombines TRBV2 with TRBJ2-1; the D gene is possibly TRBD2 (6 bases). V lost 10 bases and J 12 bases, leaving 22 bases between the germline ends. The germline V gene has CDR1 SNHLY and CDR2 FYNNEI. CDR3 length: 13 amino acids. The CDR3 DNA reads as TGTGCCACCCTCGCGGGTACGGAGGGATCGCAGTTCTTC. It specifies CATLAGTEGSQFF.

CDR3 nucleotides: TGCAGCGTTCCGAGGGGGCTGTCCTCCACCGGCGGTTCCGTCCATGAGCAGTTCTTC. Protein sequence: CSVPRGLSSTGGSVHEQFF. This chain links TRBV29-1 with TRBJ2-1; 7 bases line up with TRBD1. This CDR3 is built from 19 residues. The germline V gene encodes CDR1 SQVTM and CDR2 ANQGSEA. Trimming at V came to 5 bases and at J to 8 bases, leaving 27 bases not matched to a gene.

J is TRBJ1-2 and V is TRBV10-1; D unresolved. Trimming cost V 0 bases and J 0 bases, with 11 bases left between them. Germline CDR1 is WNHNN and CDR2 is SYGVQD (reference sequence). This CDR3 is 16 amino acids long. The CDR3 protein is CASSESSGTANYGYTF. In DNA, the CDR3 is TGCGCCAGCAGTGAGTCGAGTGGCACAGCTAACTATGGCTACACCTTC.

This chain connects TRBV6-5 to TRBJ2-1, with D possibly being TRBD1 (6 bases). Germline V lookup: CDR1 MNHEY, CDR2 SVGAGI. V was trimmed by 6 bases and J by 8 bases, leaving 11 bases between them. This CDR3 has 12 amino acids. Written as DNA, the CDR3 is TGTGCCAGCAGCAGGGGCGAGGATGAGCAGTTCTTC. Protein product: CASSRGEDEQFF.